This T cell receptor beta chain was sequenced during a study of shared clonotypes between healthy human individuals (dated by TCRdb to between 2020 and 2021). In the study overall: The cohort included a few men and two women between 18 and 49 years of age. For each donor, CD4 naive and CD4 memory were each given three plates, CD8 naive was given two plates, and CD8 memory was given one plate. To estimate repertoire size and how much clonotype sharing occurs between individuals, the study deeply sequenced the blood TCR repertoires of several healthy adults. Libraries were prepared and TCR repertoires were sequenced by different laboratories using diverse techniques, in order to increase sequencing depth and limit assay-specific biases. Leukapheresis yielded between about 0.9 and 10 billion PBMCs per donor.

Comment on this clone: It has no known antigen specificity. The input lacks base qualities; no much larger clone sits a single base away.

Clipping removes 6 bases from V and 6 bases from J, with 4 as the unmatched junction base count. Via the germline V gene, CDR1 is SGHNT and CDR2 YENEEA. From cysteine to phenylalanine, the CDR3 is 13 amino acids long. Only the CDR3 DNA stays, 39 bases, in frame from base 1. The paper's findings and limits, for the study overall: Estimated clonotype richness was generally larger for naive than for memory subsets. Rarefaction of sorted-subset datasets indicated incomplete sequencing despite the large sequencing depth. Compared with non-shared clonotypes, the clonotypes found in all four sorted-subset donors had higher generation probabilities. Based on pairwise subsampling, the degree of clonotype sharing among donors was expected to be affected by sequencing depth. Because the study included a small number of donors, the genetic and exposure-history diversity represented was limited. Only blood was sampled, and tissue TCR repertoires likely differ from those in blood. About 5% of naive CD4, 3.5% of naive CD8, approximately 2.2% of memory CD4, and 0.4% of memory CD8 clonotypes were shared across four donors.

Using the deep immunoSEQ assay, multiplex PCR amplified TCR CDR3 regions from genomic DNA. Extracted genomic DNA from each cell subset was spread evenly across all wells of several immunoSEQ 96-well plates, with each plate serving as a replicate. Each replicate PCR for sorted subsets received approximately 200 ng genomic DNA, equal to 30,000 or so T cell genomes. Purified libraries were quantified with a Qubit 3.0 fluorometer, sized on a Bioanalyzer 2100, and re-quantified with the KAPA Library Quantification kit. Every immunoSEQ 96-well plate was sequenced on a dedicated single-read 150-cycle Illumina NextSeq 550 flow cell. The source study handled its data this way. Because the immunoSEQ output included only junctional sequences and no quality scores, the filtering could not be the same as the filtering used for full-length reads. Sequences were annotated with PyIR, a Python wrapper for IgBLAST v1.9, and V/J genes and CDR3 were assigned using IMGT germline references. Reads were removed for weak V/J assignments (E-value above 1e-6), missing CDR3, stop codons, out-of-frame junctions, or ambiguous translated residues. V3J clonotypes were defined as sequences sharing an identical inferred V gene, J gene, and CDR3 amino acid sequence. To compute the percentage overlap between repertoires, the number of shared unique clonotypes was divided by the size of the smaller repertoire. Repertoire richness was assessed with RTK rarefaction, the Chao1 estimator, and Recon v2.1 estimates of unobserved clonotypes. Generation probabilities for all TCRbeta clonotypes obtained by the gDNA method from a handful of donors were computed using OLGA. Sourced from immuneACCESS, this table was stored by TCRdb with only in-frame sequences that have V and J called. A share of the clones is absent; for the studies checked, an unresolved V gene accounts for under half, and the remainder has no known explanation. V and J calls plus clone size are reproduced from that table; the DNA served to infer D and trimming. The sample table records approximately 100,000 clones; approximately 70% of these occur just once. The ten largest clones capture 24% of the sample.

Healthy HIV-negative adults with no recently reported acute infections or vaccinations were included as donors. Every donor was a Caucasian adult residing in Nashville, Tennessee, USA. CD8 memory samples consisted of magnetically selected CD45RO+ cells combined with CCR7-negative CD45RA+ effector memory (TemRA) cells. Blood was obtained by leukapheresis, after which PBMCs were separated by Ficoll-Histopaque density gradient centrifugation and cryopreserved in liquid nitrogen vapor phase. Analytical flow cytometry was used to check the purity and quantity of each magnetically sorted T cell population. Each sorted fraction had its genomic DNA isolated and then quantified by UV absorbance on a Nanodrop 2000c.

Recombination linked TRBV11-3 to TRBJ2-1; 8 bases in the middle match TRBD1. This sequence was found in a woman in her 30s in good health. Material for sequencing was memory CD8+ T cells sorted from blood. The cell subset or site label for this specimen denotes: CD45RO+ cells pooled with CCR7-negative TemRA cells. The encoded CDR3 is CASRQGGTNEQFF. The DNA sequence follows: TGTGCCAGCAGACAGGGGGGAACCAATGAGCAGTTCTTC.